The source of this T cell receptor beta chain is a study of blood T cell repertoires in COVID-19. J lost 5 bases, V lost 4 bases, and 4 bases had no gene match. The CDR3 consists of 16 residues. CDR1 is KGHDR and CDR2 is SFDVKD in the germline V gene. Data came from immunoSEQ multiplex PCR; TCRdb stores just in-frame clones and leaves some out. The sample holds some 95,000 clones, 90% to 95% seen once. Material for sequencing was peripheral blood. J is TRBJ2-5 and V is TRBV24-1, with 15 nucleotides matching TRBD2. The clonotype comes from a human donor with active COVID-19. The donor label of this sample is uncertain. The CDR3 protein is CATSDAGTSGGETQYF. For the CDR3, the DNA is TGTGCCACCAGTGACGCCGGGACTAGCGGGGGGGAGACCCAGTACTTC.